These T cell receptor beta chains were read from a single sample in a study of response to subunit inactivated influenza vaccine. TCRdb itself ran the RT-PCR reads through MiXCR, one entry per CDR3 protein. The sample holds 600,000 to 850,000 distinct CDR3 sequences, 14% seen once. The material sequenced was PBMCs from blood, taken around 14 days before vaccination. These receptors were taken from a man over 45 who received an inactivated influenza vaccine. Each CDR3 is given with its conserved first and last residue. Rows may omit the clone size; those that give it use once, few, many or a size class.

clone_size,v_call,cdr3_aa
few,TRBV10-3,CAISEGLAGGSYNEQFF
-,TRBV12-3/TRBV12-4,CASSFRLAGGDTQYF
-,TRBV9,CASSVDSGRVAGELFF
few,TRBV10-3,CAISESVYGQYSYNEQFF
few,TRBV5-1,CASTESGTRETQYF
few,TRBV6-2/TRBV6-3,CASSRAGGKETQYF
-,TRBV20-1,CSATTGGWTDTQYF
many,TRBV7-9,CASSPGISSYNEQFF
few,TRBV6-2/TRBV6-3,CASSYSPGQGKDEQFF
-,TRBV20-1,CSARGRDYQTGEQFF
once,TRBV5-1,CASSPETGLNQPQHF
few,TRBV6-1,CASSESGTELYEQYF
many,TRBV10-2,CASSEGEGLAKNIQYF
few,TRBV24-1,CATSDFGLAGGSEQFF
-,TRBV11-1,CASSPGTSYGYNEQFF
few,TRBV7-2,CASSTDRIETQYF
-,TRBV2,CASTSRGNTGELFF
-,TRBV6-2/TRBV6-3,CASSSGTSGHYNEQFF
-,TRBV20-1,CSAHNFGGQETQYF
-,TRBV11-2,CASNPGGVRGPQETQYF
few,TRBV7-8,CASSLEILDRGGEQFF
-,TRBV7-2,CASSSTGGATYEQYF
few,TRBV7-9,CASSLIGRAFEETQYF
-,TRBV7-9,CASSLKGDSKSQETQYF
many,TRBV29-1,CSVVRGARADTQYF
-,TRBV20-1,CSGEGYTF
-,TRBV20-1,CSAHRTSAPDEQFF
-,TRBV5-5,CASSRRQGPLNTEAFF
-,TRBV11-2,CASSSGLSREGPRTDTQYF
-,TRBV7-2,CASSLWRAETQYF
few,TRBV5-1,CASSPMGQGVLEQYF
-,TRBV6-2/TRBV6-3,CASSYAGVAETQYF
-,TRBV28,CASSRPDGFYEQYF
-,TRBV6-1,CASTIDRYNSPLHF
-,TRBV9,CASSVGGWDTYEQYF
-,TRBV24-1,CATSDALAGDFNEQFF
-,TRBV11-2,CASSLGSVQTQYF
few,TRBV3-1,CASSHIPTDQETQYF
-,TRBV5-6,CASSLALAGPNTGELFF
-,TRBV4-1,CASSFRTSPTGELFF
-,TRBV7-6,CASSLRLAGGPLTDTQYF
few,TRBV18,CASSRGETGSAFF
-,TRBV18,CASSPARADLAKNIQYF
-,TRBV20-1,CSAREAGTGGGTGELFF
-,TRBV14,CASSQGPIMGAQYF
few,TRBV12-3/TRBV12-4,CASTKPWTSGREDEQFF
many,TRBV10-3,CAISERDTRQGEQYF
many,TRBV4-2,CASSPTSGREDTGELFF
-,TRBV12-3/TRBV12-4,CASTLTGRSGYTF
few,TRBV7-2,CASSFRQVVNTEAFF
few,TRBV5-1,CASSFTSGRYNSYNEQFF
many,TRBV15,CATSGLSGGTSYNEQFF
many,TRBV5-1,CASSPVTRQGAEQYF
-,TRBV7-2,CASSLGRMMNTGELFF
few,TRBV20-1,CSARAGGLANNEQFF
-,TRBV15,CATSRERQGSYEQYF
-,TRBV5-1,CASSLYTGGRNYNEQFF
-,TRBV7-8,CASSLGILNTGELFF
few,TRBV15,CATSMGRSSTDTQYF
few,TRBV28,CASSLYEAGALLNEQFF